The present T cell receptor beta chain was sequenced within a study of blood T cells in healthy people across ages. Next came a second PCR, run for roughly 7 to 12 cycles, which used a sample-barcoded 5' primer along with a J-beta primer mix. TCRdb ran MiXCR on the 5' RACE reads and lists one entry per CDR3 protein. The top ten clones hold approximately 0.75% of a sample with some 1,000,000 distinct CDR3 sequences, about 23% of them seen once. The CDR3 consists of 16 residues. The germline CDR1 and CDR2 sequences are MGHRA and YSYEKL. The same sample was also used in a study of T cells of mothers and their children.

Source material: blood. This sequence joins TRBV4-1 and TRBJ2-5, with 8 bases matching TRBD2. The J call may be in error: the DNA end matches TRBJ2-7 better. This clonotype was obtained from a girl aged 2 to 10 in good health. In DNA, the CDR3 is TGCGCCAGCAGCCAAGCAATACGGAGCGGGAGCGACGAGCAGTACTTC. This codes for CASSQAIRSGSDEQYF.